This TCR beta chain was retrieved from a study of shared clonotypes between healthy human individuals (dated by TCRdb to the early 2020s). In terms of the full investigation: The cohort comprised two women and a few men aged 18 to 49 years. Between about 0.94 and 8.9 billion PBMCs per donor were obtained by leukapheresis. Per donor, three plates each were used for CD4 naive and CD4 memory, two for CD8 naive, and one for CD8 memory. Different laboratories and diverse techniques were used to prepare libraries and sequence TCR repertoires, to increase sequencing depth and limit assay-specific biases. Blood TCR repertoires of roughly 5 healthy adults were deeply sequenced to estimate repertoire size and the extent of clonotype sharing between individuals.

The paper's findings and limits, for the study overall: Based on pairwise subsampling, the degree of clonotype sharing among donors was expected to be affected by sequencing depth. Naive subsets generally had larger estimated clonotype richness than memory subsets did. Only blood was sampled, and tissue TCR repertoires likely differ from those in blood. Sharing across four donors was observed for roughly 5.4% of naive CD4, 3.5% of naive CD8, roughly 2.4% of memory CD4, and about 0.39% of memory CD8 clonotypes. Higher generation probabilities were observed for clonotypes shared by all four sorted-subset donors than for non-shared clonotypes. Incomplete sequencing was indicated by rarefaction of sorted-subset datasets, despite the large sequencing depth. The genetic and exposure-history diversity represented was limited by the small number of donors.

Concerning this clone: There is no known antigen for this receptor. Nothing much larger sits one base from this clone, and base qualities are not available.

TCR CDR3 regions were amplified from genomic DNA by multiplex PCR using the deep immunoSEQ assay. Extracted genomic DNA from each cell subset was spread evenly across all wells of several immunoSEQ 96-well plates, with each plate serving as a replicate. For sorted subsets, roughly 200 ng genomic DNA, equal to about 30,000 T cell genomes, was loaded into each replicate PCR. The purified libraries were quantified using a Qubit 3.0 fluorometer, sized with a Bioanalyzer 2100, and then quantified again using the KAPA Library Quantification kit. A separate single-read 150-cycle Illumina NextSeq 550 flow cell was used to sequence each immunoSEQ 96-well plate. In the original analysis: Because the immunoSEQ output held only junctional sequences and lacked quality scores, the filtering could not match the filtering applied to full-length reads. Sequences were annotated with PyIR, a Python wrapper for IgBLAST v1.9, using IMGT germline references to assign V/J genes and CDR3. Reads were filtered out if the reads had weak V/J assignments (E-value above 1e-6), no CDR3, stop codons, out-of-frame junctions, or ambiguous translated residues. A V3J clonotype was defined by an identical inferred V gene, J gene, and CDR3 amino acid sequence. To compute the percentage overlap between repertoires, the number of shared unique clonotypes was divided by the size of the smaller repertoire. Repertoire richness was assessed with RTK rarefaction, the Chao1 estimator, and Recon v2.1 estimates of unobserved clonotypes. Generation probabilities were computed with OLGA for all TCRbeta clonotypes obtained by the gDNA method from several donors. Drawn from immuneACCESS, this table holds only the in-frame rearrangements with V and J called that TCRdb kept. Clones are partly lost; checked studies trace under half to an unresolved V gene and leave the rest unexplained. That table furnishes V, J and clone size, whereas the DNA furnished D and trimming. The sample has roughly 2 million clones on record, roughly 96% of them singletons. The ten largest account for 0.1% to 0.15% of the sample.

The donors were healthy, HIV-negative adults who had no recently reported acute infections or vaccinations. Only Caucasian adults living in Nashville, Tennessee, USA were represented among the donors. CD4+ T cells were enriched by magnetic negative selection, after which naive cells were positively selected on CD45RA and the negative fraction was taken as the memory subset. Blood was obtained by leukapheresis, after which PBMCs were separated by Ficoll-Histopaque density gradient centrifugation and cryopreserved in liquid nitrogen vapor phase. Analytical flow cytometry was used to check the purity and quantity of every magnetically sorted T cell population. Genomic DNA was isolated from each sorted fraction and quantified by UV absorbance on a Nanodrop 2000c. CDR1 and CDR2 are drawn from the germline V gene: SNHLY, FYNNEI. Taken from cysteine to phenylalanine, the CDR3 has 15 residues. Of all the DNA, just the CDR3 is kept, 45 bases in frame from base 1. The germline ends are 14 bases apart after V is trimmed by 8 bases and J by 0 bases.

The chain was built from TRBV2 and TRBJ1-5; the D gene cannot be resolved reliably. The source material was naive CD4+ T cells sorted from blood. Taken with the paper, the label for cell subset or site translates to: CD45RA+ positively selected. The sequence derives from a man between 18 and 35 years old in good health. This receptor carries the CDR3 CASLRDGNSNQPQHF. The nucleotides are TGTGCCAGCCTGCGAGACGGAAATAGCAATCAGCCCCAGCATTTT.